These T cell receptor beta chains were read from a single sample in a study of cytotoxic CD8 clonotypes in ibrutinib-treated CLL. Clones were read by immunoSEQ multiplex PCR, and TCRdb kept only the in-frame ones, dropping some. Among over 65,000 clones, around 65% were seen once, and the ten largest hold approximately 5%. The specimen comprised PBMCs, sampled after 12 months of ibrutinib treatment. These receptor sequences come from a human donor with chronic lymphocytic leukemia. Both conserved end residues are part of each CDR3. A D gene is named only where the DNA matches it firmly. Size tells how often a clone was seen (once, few, many) or the class of an expanded clone, and some rows leave it out.

v_gene: TRBV29-1
j_gene: TRBJ2-2
d_gene: TRBD2
abundance: -
CDR3nt: TGCAGCGCCTTACTAGCGGGGGACTACACCGGGGAGCTGTTTTTT
CDR3aa: CSALLAGDYTGELFF

v_gene: TRBV5-4
j_gene: TRBJ2-2
d_gene: TRBD2
abundance: -
CDR3nt: TGTGCCAGCAGCTGGACTAGCGGCGGGGAGCTGTTTTTT
CDR3aa: CASSWTSGGELFF

v_gene: TRBV27
j_gene: TRBJ2-1
d_gene: TRBD1
abundance: -
CDR3nt: TGTGCCAGCAGTCCCTCCGGGACAGGGTCGGGGCTCCGGAGGGAGCAGTTCTTC
CDR3aa: CASSPSGTGSGLRREQFF

v_gene: TRBV2
j_gene: TRBJ2-2
d_gene: -
abundance: -
CDR3nt: TGTGCCAGCAGTGTCGGACGGGCAGCGCCAGCCGGGGAGCTGTTTTTT
CDR3aa: CASSVGRAAPAGELFF

v_gene: TRBV7-9
j_gene: TRBJ2-7
d_gene: TRBD1
abundance: -
CDR3nt: TGTGCCAGCAGCCCAGGGACAGCCGGCGAACAGTACTTC
CDR3aa: CASSPGTAGEQYF

v_gene: TRBV4-2
j_gene: TRBJ1-6
d_gene: -
abundance: -
CDR3nt: TGTGCCAGCAGCCAAGCGGGGGGCCTTTCACCCCTCCACTTT
CDR3aa: CASSQAGGLSPLHF

v_gene: TRBV7-9
j_gene: TRBJ1-6
d_gene: TRBD1
abundance: few
CDR3nt: TGTGCCGCAGGGACAGGCAATTCACCCCTCCACTTT
CDR3aa: CAAGTGNSPLHF

v_gene: TRBV5-1
j_gene: TRBJ2-3
d_gene: -
abundance: -
CDR3nt: TGCGCCAGCAGCTTGGGACTATCTAGCACAGATACGCAGTATTTT
CDR3aa: CASSLGLSSTDTQYF

v_gene: TRBV5-6
j_gene: TRBJ1-1
d_gene: -
abundance: -
CDR3nt: TGTGCCAGCAGCCCCCCGGACAGGAACACTGAAGCTTTCTTT
CDR3aa: CASSPPDRNTEAFF

v_gene: TRBV14
j_gene: TRBJ2-1
d_gene: -
abundance: -
CDR3nt: TGTGCCAGCAGCCAAGGAATCGGGGGTAAATCCTACAATGAGCAGTTCTTC
CDR3aa: CASSQGIGGKSYNEQFF

v_gene: TRBV6-5
j_gene: TRBJ2-1
d_gene: -
abundance: -
CDR3nt: TGTGCCAGCAGTCCCTTCTCAGAGTGGAGTGAGCAGTTCTTC
CDR3aa: CASSPFSEWSEQFF

v_gene: TRBV14
j_gene: TRBJ1-1
d_gene: -
abundance: -
CDR3nt: TGTGCCAGCACACCTCTGGGGGTGATCCCCACTGAAGCTTTCTTT
CDR3aa: CASTPLGVIPTEAFF

v_gene: TRBV18
j_gene: TRBJ1-1
d_gene: -
abundance: -
CDR3nt: TGTGCCAGCTCAGAAGACCGGAACACTGAAGCTTTCTTT
CDR3aa: CASSEDRNTEAFF

v_gene: TRBV12-5
j_gene: TRBJ2-5
d_gene: TRBD1
abundance: -
CDR3nt: TGTGCTAGTGGTTTGGTACAGAGACAGGGCCGGTACCAAGAGACCCAGTACTTC
CDR3aa: CASGLVQRQGRYQETQYF

v_gene: TRBV15
j_gene: TRBJ2-5
d_gene: -
abundance: once
CDR3nt: TGTGCCACCAGCTCTGGGGTGAGTTGGCCGGTGATCCAAGAGACCCAGTACTTC
CDR3aa: CATSSGVSWPVIQETQYF

v_gene: TRBV7-9
j_gene: TRBJ1-3
d_gene: -
abundance: few
CDR3nt: TGTGCCAGCAGCAAAATCCCATGGGACACCATATATTTT
CDR3aa: CASSKIPWDTIYF

v_gene: TRBV7-8
j_gene: TRBJ1-1
d_gene: -
abundance: -
CDR3nt: TGTGCCAGCAGCTTAGTAAGGGGTTTTGAAGCTTTCTTT
CDR3aa: CASSLVRGFEAFF

v_gene: TRBV4-2
j_gene: TRBJ1-3
d_gene: -
abundance: -
CDR3nt: TGTGCCAGCAGCCCTTCGAGGTCTGGAAACACCATATATTTT
CDR3aa: CASSPSRSGNTIYF

v_gene: TRBV11-2
j_gene: TRBJ2-7
d_gene: -
abundance: -
CDR3nt: TGTGCCAGCAGCTTACAGGCAGGGCCCTACGAGCAGTACTTC
CDR3aa: CASSLQAGPYEQYF

v_gene: TRBV7-3
j_gene: TRBJ1-1
d_gene: -
abundance: -
CDR3nt: TGTGCCAGCAAATCCTCCCAGGGAAACACTGAAGCTTTCTTT
CDR3aa: CASKSSQGNTEAFF

v_gene: TRBV7-7
j_gene: TRBJ2-3
d_gene: -
abundance: -
CDR3nt: TGTGCCAGCACCGACGGGACGCAGTATTTT
CDR3aa: CASTDGTQYF

v_gene: TRBV5-4
j_gene: TRBJ2-3
d_gene: -
abundance: -
CDR3nt: TGTGCCAGCAGGCTTGGGCCCGATACGCAGTATTTT
CDR3aa: CASRLGPDTQYF

v_gene: TRBV5-1
j_gene: TRBJ2-3
d_gene: -
abundance: once
CDR3nt: TGCGCCAGCACCACTCCAGAGGGGCTTGGCACAGATACGCAGTATTTT
CDR3aa: CASTTPEGLGTDTQYF

v_gene: TRBV5-5
j_gene: TRBJ1-4
d_gene: -
abundance: few
CDR3nt: TGTGCCAGCAGCTTGGGGTTAGTCCCAACTAATGAAAAACTGTTTTTT
CDR3aa: CASSLGLVPTNEKLFF

v_gene: TRBV4-3
j_gene: TRBJ1-3
d_gene: TRBD1
abundance: medium-sized
CDR3nt: TGCGCCAGCAGCCACTCGGGACAGGGAGGAAACACCATATATTTT
CDR3aa: CASSHSGQGGNTIYF

v_gene: TRBV7-9
j_gene: TRBJ1-4
d_gene: TRBD1
abundance: -
CDR3nt: TGTGCCAGCAGCTCGCGGGACAGAAATGAAAAACTGTTTTTT
CDR3aa: CASSSRDRNEKLFF

v_gene: TRBV19
j_gene: TRBJ1-5
d_gene: -
abundance: -
CDR3nt: TGTGCCAGCCGGGGAGGGGGGCTCAATCAGCCCCAGCATTTT
CDR3aa: CASRGGGLNQPQHF

v_gene: TRBV2
j_gene: TRBJ1-2
d_gene: TRBD1
abundance: -
CDR3nt: TGTGCCAGCACGAGGGACAGGGCCTATGGCTACACCTTC
CDR3aa: CASTRDRAYGYTF

v_gene: TRBV6-5
j_gene: TRBJ1-4
d_gene: TRBD1
abundance: -
CDR3nt: TGTGCCAGCAGCCGGGACAGGGTTAATGAAAAACTGTTTTTT
CDR3aa: CASSRDRVNEKLFF

v_gene: TRBV7-2
j_gene: TRBJ2-2
d_gene: -
abundance: -
CDR3nt: TGTGCCAGCAGCTCGAACACATACACCGGGGAGCTGTTTTTT
CDR3aa: CASSSNTYTGELFF

v_gene: TRBV6-6
j_gene: TRBJ2-3
d_gene: TRBD1
abundance: -
CDR3nt: TGTGCCAGCAGTTTCGGGACAGGGGGCTACACAGATACGCAGTATTTT
CDR3aa: CASSFGTGGYTDTQYF

v_gene: TRBV7-2
j_gene: TRBJ1-5
d_gene: TRBD1
abundance: once
CDR3nt: TGTGCCAGCAGCCCATATTCCGGGACAGGGAGGCAGCCCCAGCATTTT
CDR3aa: CASSPYSGTGRQPQHF

v_gene: TRBV29-1
j_gene: TRBJ2-5
d_gene: -
abundance: -
CDR3nt: TGCAGCGTTGTGGTTCGGGCAGAGACCCAGTACTTC
CDR3aa: CSVVVRAETQYF

v_gene: TRBV19
j_gene: TRBJ2-2
d_gene: -
abundance: -
CDR3nt: TGTGCCAGTAGTAGGACAGCGGTCGAGGGGACCGGGGAGCTGTTTTTT
CDR3aa: CASSRTAVEGTGELFF

v_gene: TRBV11-3
j_gene: TRBJ2-1
d_gene: -
abundance: -
CDR3nt: TGTGCCAGCAGCTTAGATTCCTTCCGGGGCAATGAGCAGTTCTTC
CDR3aa: CASSLDSFRGNEQFF

v_gene: TRBV7-9
j_gene: TRBJ1-4
d_gene: -
abundance: -
CDR3nt: TGTGCCAGCAGCTCCCAAGACAGTTCAACTAATGAAAAACTGTTTTTT
CDR3aa: CASSSQDSSTNEKLFF

v_gene: TRBV11-2
j_gene: TRBJ2-7
d_gene: -
abundance: few
CDR3nt: TGTGCCAGCAGCCCTACCATACTCGCCGAGCAGTACTTC
CDR3aa: CASSPTILAEQYF

v_gene: TRBV18
j_gene: TRBJ2-5
d_gene: -
abundance: -
CDR3nt: TGTGCCAGCTCACCATTTGGGCAGAACCAAGAGACCCAGTACTTC
CDR3aa: CASSPFGQNQETQYF

v_gene: TRBV5-8
j_gene: TRBJ1-6
d_gene: -
abundance: -
CDR3nt: TGTGCCAGCAGCTTAGACAGAGGATCACCCCTCCACTTT
CDR3aa: CASSLDRGSPLHF

v_gene: TRBV2
j_gene: TRBJ1-2
d_gene: -
abundance: few
CDR3nt: TGTGCCAGCAGTCTACAAAGCCCCTATGGCTACACCTTC
CDR3aa: CASSLQSPYGYTF

v_gene: TRBV27
j_gene: TRBJ2-7
d_gene: TRBD2
abundance: -
CDR3nt: TGTGCCAGCCAAACGAAGCGGGGGGGCCTCTACGAGCAGTACTTC
CDR3aa: CASQTKRGGLYEQYF

v_gene: TRBV9
j_gene: TRBJ2-5
d_gene: -
abundance: -
CDR3nt: TGTGCCAGCAGCACCACGAACGGGGACGAACAAGAGACCCAGTACTTC
CDR3aa: CASSTTNGDEQETQYF

v_gene: TRBV7-9
j_gene: TRBJ2-7
d_gene: TRBD1
abundance: few
CDR3nt: TGTGCCAGCAGCTTCGAGACAGGGTATTACGAGCAGTACTTC
CDR3aa: CASSFETGYYEQYF

v_gene: TRBV2
j_gene: TRBJ2-5
d_gene: TRBD1
abundance: -
CDR3nt: TGTGCCAGCAGCGGACAGGGAGTCAGAGAGACCCAGTACTTC
CDR3aa: CASSGQGVRETQYF

v_gene: TRBV5-1
j_gene: TRBJ2-1
d_gene: TRBD1
abundance: -
CDR3nt: TGCGCCAGCAGCTGGGGACAGGGTAAGAATGAGCAGTTCTTC
CDR3aa: CASSWGQGKNEQFF

v_gene: TRBV7-8
j_gene: TRBJ2-7
d_gene: TRBD1
abundance: -
CDR3nt: TGTGCCAGCAGCTTAGCGTTGCCAGGGGGCGGGTACGAGCAGTACTTC
CDR3aa: CASSLALPGGGYEQYF

v_gene: TRBV11-2
j_gene: TRBJ2-4
d_gene: TRBD1
abundance: -
CDR3nt: TGTGCCAGCAGCTTAGCGAGGACAGGGGGCCGGAACATTCAGTACTTC
CDR3aa: CASSLARTGGRNIQYF

v_gene: TRBV7-2
j_gene: TRBJ1-1
d_gene: -
abundance: once
CDR3nt: TGTGCCAGCAGCTTAGCGCCTGGGAGGGAAGCTTTCTTT
CDR3aa: CASSLAPGREAFF

v_gene: TRBV14
j_gene: TRBJ1-2
d_gene: -
abundance: -
CDR3nt: TGTGCCAGCAGCCAAGCACAGGGCCCCTATGGCTACACCTTC
CDR3aa: CASSQAQGPYGYTF

v_gene: TRBV7-8
j_gene: TRBJ1-4
d_gene: -
abundance: -
CDR3nt: TGTGCCAGCTCGCTCTGGGGGGCAACTAATGAAAAACTGTTTTTT
CDR3aa: CASSLWGATNEKLFF

v_gene: TRBV28
j_gene: TRBJ2-5
d_gene: -
abundance: -
CDR3nt: TGTGCCAGCAGGCCAACCGGGATACTACAAGAGACCCAGTACTTC
CDR3aa: CASRPTGILQETQYF

v_gene: TRBV5-1
j_gene: TRBJ2-2
d_gene: TRBD1
abundance: -
CDR3nt: TGCGCCAGCAGCCCCGGGACAGGGTCCACCGGGGAGCTGTTTTTT
CDR3aa: CASSPGTGSTGELFF

v_gene: TRBV10-3
j_gene: TRBJ2-3
d_gene: -
abundance: -
CDR3nt: TGTGCCATCAGTGGGGGGGACTTGCACACAGATACGCAGTATTTT
CDR3aa: CAISGGDLHTDTQYF